This T cell receptor (beta chain) was captured in a study of shared clonotypes between healthy human individuals. Findings and caveats of the study: Naive subsets usually exceeded memory subsets in estimated richness. Limited genetic and exposure-history diversity came from having few donors. Tissue TCR repertoires likely differ from these blood-only repertoires.

The protocol was immunoSEQ multiplex PCR, while the TCRdb copy is restricted to in-frame clones and leaves out a portion. The sample has about 92,000 clones; 68% are singletons. As to this clone: No antigen is known for it.

Germline loops: CDR1 SNHLY, CDR2 FYNNEI. V lost 6 bases and J 2 bases, leaving 8 bases between the germline ends. The length of the CDR3 is 13 residues. The material sequenced was memory CD8+ T cells sorted from blood. The subset: CD45RO+ cells pooled with CCR7-negative TemRA cells. The chain recombines TRBV2 with TRBJ1-5; possibly TRBD1 for D (5 bases). This receptor was taken from a young man in good health. The CDR3 nucleotides are TGTGCCAGCAGGTCACAGGGCAATCAGCCCCAGCATTTT. This encodes CASRSQGNQPQHF.